Sequencing of this TCR beta chain was carried out in a study of blood T cell repertoires in COVID-19. Background on the study: COVID-19 samples, acute and convalescent, were from the United States, Italy and Spain. PBMCs, B-cell-depleted T cells, or T cells provided the cDNA or gDNA that made up the material.

J gave up 5 bases and V 6 bases, and 6 bases lay outside the gene matches. This CDR3 is built from 13 residues. Per germline, CDR1 SGHTA and CDR2 FQGNSA. Authors' methods: Cell counts per sample came from amplifying reference gene primers. Measured with immunoSEQ multiplex PCR; TCRdb has only the in-frame clones, and not every one. That table gives V, J and clone size, and the DNA gave D and trimming. The data contain 200,000 to 250,000 clones, under 90% of them seen just once; the ten biggest clones take up about 3.8%. The chain has TRBV7-2 and TRBJ1-1; 7 positions agree with TRBD1. The specimen was peripheral blood. The source is a woman aged 80 or over with acute or convalescent COVID-19. The CDR3 region has the DNA TGTGCCAGCAGGACAGGGTCGCGGACTGAAGCTTTCTTT. This gives the protein CASRTGSRTEAFF.